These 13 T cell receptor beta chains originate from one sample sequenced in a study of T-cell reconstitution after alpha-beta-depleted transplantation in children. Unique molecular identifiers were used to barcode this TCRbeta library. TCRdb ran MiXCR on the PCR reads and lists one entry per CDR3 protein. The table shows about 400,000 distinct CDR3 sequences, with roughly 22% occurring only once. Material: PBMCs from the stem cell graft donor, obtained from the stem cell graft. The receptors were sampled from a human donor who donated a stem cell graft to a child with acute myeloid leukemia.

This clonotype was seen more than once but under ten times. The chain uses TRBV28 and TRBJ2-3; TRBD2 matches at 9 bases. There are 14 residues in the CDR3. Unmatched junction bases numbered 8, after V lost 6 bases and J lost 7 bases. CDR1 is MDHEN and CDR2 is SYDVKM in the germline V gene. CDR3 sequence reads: CASSSGTSRYTQYF. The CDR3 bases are TGTGCCAGCAGCTCCGGGACTAGCCGTTATACGCAGTATTTT.

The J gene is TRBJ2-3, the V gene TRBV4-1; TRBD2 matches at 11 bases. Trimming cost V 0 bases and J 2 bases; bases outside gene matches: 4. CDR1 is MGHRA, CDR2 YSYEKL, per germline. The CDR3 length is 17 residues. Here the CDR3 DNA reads TGCGCCAGCAGCCAAGAACTAGCGGGAGTTAACACAGATACGCAGTATTTT. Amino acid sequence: CASSQELAGVNTDTQYF.

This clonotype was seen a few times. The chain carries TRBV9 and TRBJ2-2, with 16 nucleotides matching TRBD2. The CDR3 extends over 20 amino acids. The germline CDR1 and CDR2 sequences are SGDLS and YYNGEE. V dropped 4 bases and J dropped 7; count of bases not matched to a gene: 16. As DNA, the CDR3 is TGTGCCAGCAGCCCTCACTCCGGGACTAGCGGGAGGGCCGTCGGCGGGGAGCTGTTTTTT. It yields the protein CASSPHSGTSGRAVGGELFF.

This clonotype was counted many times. The CDR3 region is CASSWGLAGVRFNEQFF. For the CDR3, the DNA is TGTGCCAGCAGCTGGGGACTAGCGGGAGTTAGGTTCAATGAGCAGTTCTTC. J is TRBJ2-1 and V is TRBV5-6, with TRBD2 identical over 14 bases. CDR1 is SGHDT, CDR2 YYEEEE, per germline. The J segment lost 6 bases and the V segment lost 3 bases, leaving 8 bases of the junction unmatched. This CDR3 region has 17 residues.

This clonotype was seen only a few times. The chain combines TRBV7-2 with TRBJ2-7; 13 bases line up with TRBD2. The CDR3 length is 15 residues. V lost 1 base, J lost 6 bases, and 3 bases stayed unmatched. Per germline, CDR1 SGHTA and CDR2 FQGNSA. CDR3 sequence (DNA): TGTGCCAGCAGCTTAGGACTAGCGGGAGGACTCGAGCAGTACTTC. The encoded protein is CASSLGLAGGLEQYF.

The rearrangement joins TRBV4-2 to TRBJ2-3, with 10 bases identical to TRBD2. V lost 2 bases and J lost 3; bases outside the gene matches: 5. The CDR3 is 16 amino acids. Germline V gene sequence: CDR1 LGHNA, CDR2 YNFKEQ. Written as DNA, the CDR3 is TGTGCCAGCAGCCAATTACTAGCGGGAATAACAGATACGCAGTATTTT. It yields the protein CASSQLLAGITDTQYF.

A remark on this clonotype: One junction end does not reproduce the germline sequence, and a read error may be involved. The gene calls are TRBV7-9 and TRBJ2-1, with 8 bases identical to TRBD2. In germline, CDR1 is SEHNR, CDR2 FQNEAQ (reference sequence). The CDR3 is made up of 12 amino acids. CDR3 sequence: CASSPGTSLQLF. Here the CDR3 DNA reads TGTGCCAGCAGCCCCGGGACTAGTCTTCAGCTCTTC. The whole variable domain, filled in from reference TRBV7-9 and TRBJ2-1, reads DTGVSQNPRHKITKRGQNVTFRCDPISEHNRLYWYRQTLGQGPEFLTYFQNEAQLEKSRLLSDRFSAERPKGSFSTLEIQRTEQGDSAMYLCASSPGTSLQLFGPGTRLTVL.

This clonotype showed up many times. In nucleotides, the CDR3 is TGCAGTGCTAGGAGTTTAGGAGGGGAGACCCAGTACTTC. This translates into CSARSLGGETQYF. The genes are TRBV20-1 and TRBJ2-5; tentative D call: TRBD2 (6 bases). Per the germline V gene, CDR1 is DFQATT and CDR2 is SNEGSKA (reference sequence). V lost 3 bases and J 5 bases, leaving 13 bases between the germline ends. The CDR3 is 13 amino acids.

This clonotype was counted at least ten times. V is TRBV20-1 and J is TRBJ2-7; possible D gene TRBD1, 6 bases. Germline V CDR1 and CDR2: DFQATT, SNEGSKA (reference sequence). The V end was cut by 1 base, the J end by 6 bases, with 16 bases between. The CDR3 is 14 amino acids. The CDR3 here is CSARVQGNDREQYF. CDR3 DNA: TGCAGTGCTAGAGTACAGGGAAATGACCGCGAGCAGTACTTC.

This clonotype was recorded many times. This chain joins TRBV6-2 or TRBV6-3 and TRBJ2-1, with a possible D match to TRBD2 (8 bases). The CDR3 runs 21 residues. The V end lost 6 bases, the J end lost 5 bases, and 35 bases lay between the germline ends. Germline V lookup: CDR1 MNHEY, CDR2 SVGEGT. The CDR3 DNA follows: TGTGCCAGCAGCCCAATTGTTTGGGACAGTCCGGGACTAGACCACCACAATGAGCAGTTCTTC. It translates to CASSPIVWDSPGLDHHNEQFF.

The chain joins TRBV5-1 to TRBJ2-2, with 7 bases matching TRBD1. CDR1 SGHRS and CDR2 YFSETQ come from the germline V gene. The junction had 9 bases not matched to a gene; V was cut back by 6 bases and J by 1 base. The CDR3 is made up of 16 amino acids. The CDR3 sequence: CASILDRVENTGELFF. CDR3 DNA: TGCGCCAGCATCCTAGACAGGGTGGAGAACACCGGGGAGCTGTTTTTT.

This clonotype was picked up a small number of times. The CDR3 loop reads CSVEDSQNTEAFF. DNA of the CDR3: TGCAGCGTTGAAGATAGTCAGAACACTGAAGCTTTCTTT. This chain joins TRBV29-1 and TRBJ1-1; unclear D gene. CDR1 is SQVTM, CDR2 ANQGSEA, per germline. The CDR3 contains 13 residues. With 0 bases removed from V and 1 base from J, the gap between germline ends came to 6 bases.

The CDR3 sequence is CASTKRSTGGYGYTF. In DNA, the CDR3 is TGTGCCAGCACCAAGCGGTCCACAGGGGGCTATGGCTACACCTTC. The rearrangement joins TRBV12-3 or TRBV12-4 to TRBJ1-2, with 8 bases lining up with TRBD1. The trim removed 7 bases at V and 4 bases at J, leaving 11 bases unmatched. This CDR3 comprises 15 residues.